This T cell receptor (beta chain) was recorded in a study of identical twins. CDR1 SGHDT and CDR2 YYEEEE come from the germline V gene. The CDR3 loop spans 14 amino acids. V was pared by 6 bases and J by 6 bases, with 12 bases of the junction left unmatched. Addition of a universal primer site occurred through template switching, and cDNA carried unique molecular identifiers. TCRdb re-analysed the 5' RACE reads in MiXCR, keeping a single row per CDR3 protein. The data show fewer than 250,000 distinct CDR3 sequences, around 6.6% seen once. Study observations and caveats: It was out-of-frame TCR alpha sharing in monozygotic twins that models underestimated. Insertions ran lower in abundant cord blood beta clonotypes, though not in memory repertoires. Surplus twin overlap in beta out-of-frame sequences was less pronounced.

The sample holds a few counts of this clonotype. Its matching antigen is unknown. These data also featured in a second study, about yellow fever vaccine responses in identical twins.

Sequenced sample: memory (CD45RO+) T cells sorted from blood. The clonotype comes from a woman younger than 30 in good health. The chain carries TRBV5-6 and TRBJ2-7; 7 positions agree with TRBD1. The CDR3 sequence is CASTTPATGFEQYV. In DNA, the CDR3 is TGTGCCAGCACCACCCCCGCGACAGGGTTCGAGCAGTACGTC.